The subject of this entry is one TCR beta chain. The antigen this receptor binds is unknown. No base-level quality is on record; no much larger clone is a single base apart. CDR1 and CDR2 are drawn from the germline V gene: MDHEN, SYDVKM. From the cysteine up to the phenylalanine, the CDR3 has a length of 14 residues. Solely the CDR3 DNA is kept, with 42 bases framed from the first base. V is trimmed back by 5 bases and J by 4 bases, and the junction contains 7 bases that no gene match accounts for. This sample was included in a study of blood T cell repertoires in COVID-19 (TCRdb year 2020). For the study in its entirety: The collaborator samples originated in the United States, Italy and Spain and spanned the acute and convalescent phases of COVID-19. The material from the prospective study consisted of cDNA or gDNA derived from T cells, B-cell-depleted T cells, or PBMCs. Subjects who had been exposed to COVID-19, were actively infected with it, or had recovered from it provided the deeply sampled blood TCRbeta repertoires that made up the dataset. The repertoires were released in a freely available public database intended as a resource for research on the immune response to SARS-CoV-2. Samples were obtained from the ongoing ImmuneRACE study (first 160 participants) and from about 1,300 subjects provided by 6 global collaborators. A de-identified subject ID, COVID-19 status, age in years and sex were almost always included in the sample metadata. Where available, HLA class I and class II types were taken from metadata supplied by the sample provider and were not determined by assay-based typing.

TCRbeta CDR3 regions were amplified from genomic DNA by means of the immunoSEQ Assay, a bias-controlled multiplex PCR. Under the source paper's analysis protocol: Within the assay, amplification of reference gene primers was used to estimate how many nucleated cells each sample contained. To quantify the absolute abundance of each unique TCRbeta CDR3 rearrangement, sequence reads were collapsed and filtered. For each sample, productive Simpson clonality was calculated as the square root of Simpson's diversity index across productive rearrangements. The source is immuneACCESS, and TCRdb retained only in-frame sequences with V and J called. Part of the clones is not carried over; for the studies checked, unresolved V genes explain less than half of this, and the remainder is unexplained. V, J and clone size are those of that table, while D and trimming were read from the DNA. The sample data list 110,000 to 150,000 clones, and 80% to 90% of these were observed just once. The top ten clonotypes cover under 4.5% of the sample.

Study-level results and caveats: How much clinical and demographic metadata was included differed by source and by participant, and the metadata was provided uncurated.

Enrolling through a virtual design, the prospective study's participants ranged in age from roughly 18 to 100 years and lived across approximately 25 United States geographic areas. In the prospective study, participants were assigned to cohorts based on the clinical history participants reported in a screening survey and a study questionnaire. ImmuneRACE Cohort 3 recovered participants were defined by two consecutive negative NP/OP PCR tests, healthcare professional clearance, or symptom resolution. Each participant in the prospective study had whole blood, serum and a nasopharyngeal or oropharyngeal swab collected by mobile phlebotomists. Prospective study participants could optionally give additional blood draws and questionnaires over an approximately two-month period. Before DNA extraction, prospective study blood samples were shipped either frozen or at room temperature.

Recombination connected TRBV28 to TRBJ1-2; TRBD1 lines up with 7 middle nucleotides. This TCR derives from a man aged 50-59 years who had recovered from COVID-19. The sample consisted of PBMCs or T cells enriched from blood (not recorded which). This receptor carries the CDR3 CASSLRDRVYGYTF. The DNA reads TGTGCCAGCAGTCTCCGGGACAGAGTCTATGGCTACACCTTC.